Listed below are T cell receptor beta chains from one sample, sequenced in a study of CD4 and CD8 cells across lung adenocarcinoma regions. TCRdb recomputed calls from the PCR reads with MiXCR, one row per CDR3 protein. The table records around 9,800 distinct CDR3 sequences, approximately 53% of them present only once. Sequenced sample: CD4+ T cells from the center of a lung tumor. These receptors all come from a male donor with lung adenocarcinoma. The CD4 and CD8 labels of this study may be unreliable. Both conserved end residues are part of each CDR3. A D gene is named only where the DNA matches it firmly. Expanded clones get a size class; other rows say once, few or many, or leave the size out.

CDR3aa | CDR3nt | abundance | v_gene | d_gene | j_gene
CASSEALPGQGFLNEQFF | TGTGCCAGCAGTGAAGCGCTTCCTGGACAGGGTTTCCTCAATGAGCAGTTCTTC | medium-sized | TRBV6-1 | TRBD1 | TRBJ2-1
CASSPLAGGGATQYF | TGTGCCAGCAGCCCACTAGCGGGGGGGGGTGCGACCCAGTACTTC | - | TRBV9 | TRBD2 | TRBJ2-5
CASSEAGLTFPDTQYF | TGTGCCAGCAGTGAAGCAGGACTCACATTCCCGGATACGCAGTATTTT | - | TRBV6-1 | - | TRBJ2-3
CASSSTRVAGLRAKNMQYF | TGTGCCAGCAGTTCCACCCGCGTAGCGGGGCTGCGAGCCAAAAACATGCAGTACTTC | - | TRBV6-5 | TRBD2 | TRBJ2-7
CAWSRAGDLDTQYF | TGTGCCTGGAGTAGAGCGGGAGATTTAGATACGCAGTATTTT | few | TRBV30 | TRBD2 | TRBJ2-3
CAGSGGGGNKIQYF | TGTGCGGGGAGCGGGGGCGGGGGCAACAAGATTCAGTACTTC | - | TRBV7-2 | TRBD2 | TRBJ2-4
CARSGGRDQDTQYF | TGTGCGAGGAGCGGCGGCCGGGACCAAGATACGCAGTATTTC | - | TRBV27 | - | TRBJ2-3
CASMAGSYNEQFF | TGCGCCAGCATGGCTGGCTCCTACAATGAGCAGTTCTTC | - | TRBV10-2 | - | TRBJ2-1
CAGSGGRDQETQYF | TGTGCGGGCAGTGGCGGGCGTGACCAAGAGACGCAGTATTTC | - | TRBV6-1 | - | TRBJ2-5
CATGSSTGELFF | TGTGCCACCGGGAGTAGTACCGGGGAGCTGTTTTTT | - | TRBV24-1 | - | TRBJ2-2
CASSEGSTNIQYF | TGCGCCAGCAGTGAGGGTAGCACAAATATTCAGTATTTT | - | TRBV10-1 | - | TRBJ2-3
CASGGQGSEQYF | TGTGCCAGCGGGGGACAGGGCTCCGAGCAGTACTTC | medium-sized | TRBV6-5 | TRBD1 | TRBJ2-7
CASSYLAGTSWNEQFF | TGTGCCAGCAGTTACCTCGCAGGGACCTCCTGGAATGAGCAGTTCTTC | - | TRBV6-5 | - | TRBJ2-1
CSVAQTGSLAGAQYF | TGCAGCGTCGCCCAGACTGGGAGCCTGGCGGGGGCGCAGTATTTT | few | TRBV29-1 | TRBD2 | TRBJ2-3
CASSLGFGGLAKETQYF | TGTGCCAGCAGCTTGGGTTTCGGGGGACTAGCCAAAGAGACCCAGTACTTC | - | TRBV11-1 | TRBD2 | TRBJ2-5
CASSKYRGGYEQYF | TGTGCCAGCAGCAAATACAGGGGGGGCTACGAGCAGTACTTC | - | TRBV11-2 | - | TRBJ2-7
CATPDNRGTQYF | TGTGCCACCCCAGACAACCGGGGGACCCAGTACTTC | few | TRBV10-3 | - | TRBJ2-5
CASSATVTGELFF | TGTGCCAGCAGCGCAACAGTCACCGGGGAGCTGTTTTTT | few | TRBV9 | - | TRBJ2-2
CASSPIARGYEQYF | TGTGCCAGCAGCCCGATCGCCCGGGGCTACGAGCAGTACTTC | few | TRBV5-5 | - | TRBJ2-7
CASTGQFQETQYF | TGTGCCAGTACGGGACAGTTCCAAGAGACCCAGTACTTC | few | TRBV6-1 | TRBD1 | TRBJ2-5
CASSEGQGASKTQYF | TGTGCCAGCAGTGAAGGCCAGGGGGCATCAAAGACCCAGTACTTC | medium-sized | TRBV6-1 | TRBD1 | TRBJ2-5
CASSPLRGGEQYF | TGTGCCAGCAGCCCCCTGCGGGGGGGGGAGCAGTACTTC | - | TRBV12-3/TRBV12-4 | TRBD2 | TRBJ2-7
CASGPGLCAKNTQYF | TGTGCCAGCGGCCCGGGGCTATGTGCCAAAAACACTCAGTACTTC | - | TRBV6-1 | - | TRBJ2-4
CATNAGTGGSQYF | TGTGCCACCAATGCCGGGACAGGGGGCTCCCAGTACTTC | medium-sized | TRBV6-1 | TRBD1 | TRBJ2-5
CAISGLPSTDTQYF | TGTGCCATCAGTGGACTTCCCAGCACAGATACGCAGTATTTT | - | TRBV10-3 | - | TRBJ2-3
CASSLDLKETQYF | TGTGCCAGCAGCTTAGACCTCAAAGAGACGCAGTATTTT | - | TRBV7-3 | - | TRBJ2-3
CASRGATPYRSYNEQFF | TGTGCCAGCAGAGGGGCAACCCCCTATCGCTCCTACAATGAGCAGTTCTTC | - | TRBV6-1 | - | TRBJ2-1
CASSVEGDYNEQFF | TGTGCCAGCAGTGTCGAAGGGGACTACAATGAGCAGTTCTTC | - | TRBV25-1 | - | TRBJ2-1
CAGSGVAGTDTQYF | TGTGCGGGCAGCGGGGTAGCTGGCACAGATACGCAGTATTTT | few | TRBV7-2 | TRBD2 | TRBJ2-3
CASRKTGLPEQFF | TGTGCCAGCAGAAAGACAGGGTTGCCCGAGCAGTTCTTC | - | TRBV6-1 | TRBD1 | TRBJ2-1
CASSLDRQGQFF | TGTGCCAGCAGCCTCGACCGACAGGGTCAGTTCTTC | medium-sized | TRBV7-2 | TRBD1 | TRBJ2-1
CASSLAGGLNIQYF | TGTGCCAGCAGCTTAGCGGGGGGGTTAAACATTCAGTACTTC | medium-sized | TRBV7-2 | TRBD2 | TRBJ2-4
CASSYSFNEQFF | TGTGCCAGCAGTTACTCGTTCAATGAGCAGTTCTTC | few | TRBV6-5 | - | TRBJ2-1
CARSSSGVAGRRATNTQYF | TGTGCCAGGAGTTCGAGCGGCGTCGCGGGGCGGCGAGCCACAAACACTCAGTACTTC | - | TRBV6-5 | - | TRBJ2-4
CASSFAGAGFDEYGYTF | TGTGCCAGCAGTTTTGCAGGGGCGGGGTTCGATGAGTATGGCTACACCTTC | - | TRBV27 | - | TRBJ1-2
CASTPLSGKDYNEQFF | TGTGCCAGCACCCCGCTTAGCGGGAAGGACTACAATGAGCAGTTCTTC | - | TRBV12-3/TRBV12-4 | TRBD2 | TRBJ2-1
CASSQAGYTQYF | TGTGCCAGCAGCCAAGCGGGATATACGCAGTATTTT | - | TRBV14 | - | TRBJ2-3
CASSEAGTGGNGYTF | TGTGCCAGCAGCGAAGCCGGGACAGGGGGCAATGGCTACACCTTC | medium-sized | TRBV6-1 | TRBD1 | TRBJ1-2
CASSHPSRGGYTDTQYF | TGTGCCAGCAGCCACCCCTCGAGGGGGGGGTACACAGATACGCAGTATTTT | few | TRBV7-2 | - | TRBJ2-3
CASSFEETQYF | TGTGCCAGCAGCTTCGAGGAGACCCAGTACTTC | - | TRBV6-2/TRBV6-3 | - | TRBJ2-5
CSAIREQGARGYTF | TGCAGTGCCATCCGGGAGCAGGGGGCTCGGGGCTACACCTTC | - | TRBV20-1 | TRBD1 | TRBJ1-2
CASSEVHSYEQYF | TGTGCCAGCAGTGAGGTGCACTCCTACGAGCAGTACTTC | - | TRBV6-1 | - | TRBJ2-7
CASRTEAGVDTGELFF | TGTGCCAGCAGAACGGAAGCGGGAGTTGACACCGGGGAGCTGTTTTTT | medium-sized | TRBV27 | TRBD2 | TRBJ2-2
CASTSAGLAGLTSKDMQYF | TGTGCCAGCACCTCCGCGGGACTAGCGGGGCTAACTAGCAAAGACATGCAGTATTTT | - | TRBV6-1 | TRBD2 | TRBJ2-3
CATSRERGSYEQYF | TGTGCCACCAGCAGAGAAAGGGGGTCCTACGAGCAGTACTTC | - | TRBV15 | - | TRBJ2-7
CASSLGSGGGTGELFF | TGTGCCAGCAGCTTAGGTAGCGGGGGCGGCACCGGGGAGCTGTTTTTT | - | TRBV7-6 | TRBD2 | TRBJ2-2
CASSTSPGAGTQFF | TGTGCCAGCAGCACAAGCCCAGGGGCGGGGACCCAGTTCTTC | many | TRBV27 | - | TRBJ2-1